The 18 T cell receptor beta chains presented below share a single source sample, sequenced in a study of blood T cell repertoires in COVID-19. The assay was immunoSEQ multiplex PCR, and TCRdb's table has in-frame clones only and misses some. Of roughly 190,000 clones listed, about 78% are singletons. What was sequenced was peripheral blood. These receptors came from a woman aged 50 to 65 with active or convalescent COVID-19.

The V and J genes are TRBV28 and TRBJ2-7, with 7 bases that match TRBD1. The CDR3 contains 15 residues. After removal of 2 bases from V and 4 bases from J, the junction contained 8 bases not matched to a gene. Per germline, CDR1 MDHEN and CDR2 SYDVKM. CDR3 sequence: CASSLPGTAVYEQYF. CDR3 nucleotides: TGTGCCAGCAGTTTACCAGGGACAGCCGTTTACGAGCAGTACTTC.

The chain recombines TRBV11-2 with TRBJ2-1, with 9 bases lining up with TRBD1. This CDR3 is built from 15 residues. Germline V CDR1 and CDR2: SGHAT, FQNNGV. The J segment lost 5 bases and the V segment lost 5 bases, leaving 7 bases of the junction unmatched. The CDR3 protein is CASSPGTGYNNEQFF. CDR3 sequence (DNA): TGTGCCAGCAGCCCCGGGACAGGGTACAACAATGAGCAGTTCTTC.

CDR3 nucleotides: TGTGCCAGCAGCATCGTCCGTATCGGGGAGCTGTTTTTT. As protein: CASSIVRIGELFF. This chain links TRBV6-2 or TRBV6-3 with TRBJ2-2; D gene uncertain. The CDR3 runs to 13 residues. Germline CDR1 MNHEY, CDR2 SVGEGT. Trimming stripped 6 bases from V and 7 bases from J, with 12 bases between.

In the case of this clone: Compared with germline, one end of the junction differs, possibly owing to a read error. The J gene is TRBJ2-5, the V gene TRBV7-7, with 9 nucleotides matching TRBD2. The CDR3 contains 16 residues. Germline V gene data show CDR1 as SSHAT and CDR2 as FNYEAQ (reference sequence). CDR3: CASSLDLAGTQETQYF. The CDR3 region has the DNA TGTGCTAGCAGCTTAGACCTAGCGGGGACCCAAGAGACCCAGTACTTC.

This chain uses TRBV19 with TRBJ2-7; D is perhaps TRBD1 (5 bases). The CDR3 extends over 15 amino acids. V lost 4 bases and J lost 0, with 13 bases in between. CDR1 and CDR2 (germline): LNHDA, SQIVND (reference sequence). The chain's CDR3 is CASSNGKDSSYEQYF. The CDR3 nucleotides are TGTGCCAGTAGTAACGGAAAAGACAGCTCCTACGAGCAGTACTTC.

The chain links TRBV11-2 to TRBJ1-2; TRBD1 matches 9 bases. The CDR3 loop spans 18 amino acids. V lost 3 bases, J lost 2 bases, and 13 bases stayed unmatched. Germline CDR1 reads SGHAT; CDR2 reads FQNNGV. The CDR3 DNA reads as TGTGCCAGCAGCTTCCAACCCGCACGGACAGGGGCCAACTATGGCTACACCTTC. Encoded protein: CASSFQPARTGANYGYTF.

V is TRBV6-5 and J is TRBJ2-3; no definite D call. CDR3 length: 13 residues. The germline CDR1 and CDR2 sequences are MNHEY and SVGAGI. The V end lost 6 bases, the J end lost 1 base, and 8 bases lay between the germline ends. The DNA of the CDR3 is TGTGCCAGCAGCACATTGGGCACAGATACGCAGTATTTT. The encoded protein is CASSTLGTDTQYF.

CDR3 nucleotide sequence: TGTGCCATCAGTGATGATACAGGGAGTCAGCCCCAGCATTTT. Protein sequence: CAISDDTGSQPQHF. This chain uses TRBV10-3 with TRBJ1-5; a possible D gene is TRBD1 (6 bases). Trimming removed 3 bases at V and 6 bases at J, with 12 bases between. CDR3 size: 14 residues. CDR1 is ENHRY, CDR2 SYGVKD, per germline.

The chain has TRBV6-5 and TRBJ2-5, with D unresolved. Per the germline V gene, CDR1 is MNHEY and CDR2 is SVGAGI. Trimming cost V 0 bases and J 6 bases, with 5 bases left between them. CDR3 length: 12 amino acids. Here the CDR3 reads CASSYSRQTQYF. DNA for the CDR3: TGTGCCAGCAGTTACTCGCGGCAGACCCAGTACTTC.

CDR3 nucleotide sequence: TGCAGCGCCAATGGCGGGGCTAGCGGTAGCACAGATACGCAGTATTTT. Its protein is CSANGGASGSTDTQYF. The chain has TRBV29-1 and TRBJ2-3; 7 nucleotides line up with TRBD2. Germline loops: CDR1 SQVTM, CDR2 ANQGSEA. The CDR3 consists of 16 residues. Losses at the gene ends were 7 bases for V and 0 bases for J; bases not matched to a gene: 13.

The J gene is TRBJ2-2, the V gene TRBV7-9; no definite D call. Germline V lookup: CDR1 SEHNR, CDR2 FQNEAQ (reference sequence). The CDR3 totals 12 residues. V lost 5 bases and J 7 bases, leaving 8 bases between the germline ends. The CDR3 nucleotides are TGTGCCAGCAGCCCTATTATCGGGGAGCTGTTTTTT. This gives the protein CASSPIIGELFF.

The genes are TRBV7-2 and TRBJ1-3; 9 positions match TRBD1. Germline CDR1 and CDR2: SGHTA and FQGNSA. CDR3 length: 14 amino acids. V shed 5 bases and J 6 bases; nucleotides not matched to a gene: 5. As DNA, the CDR3 is TGTGCCAGCAGCCAGGGGACAGGGACAAACACCATATATTTT. This translates into CASSQGTGTNTIYF.

The sample holds one count of this clone. The V call is TRBV12-1, the J call TRBJ2-2; the DNA was not used to check the table's D call, TRBD2. TRBV12-1 is a pseudogene segment. This CDR3 contains 14 residues. The CDR3 sequence is CASSLSRETGELFF. DNA for the CDR3: TGTGCCAGCAGCTTGAGTCGGGAGACCGGGGAGCTGTTTTTT.

This clone was seen only once. The chain links TRBV21-1 to TRBJ2-3; the listed D gene, TRBD1, was not tested against the DNA. TRBV21-1 is noted as a pseudogene. The CDR3 length is 16 residues. The CDR3 DNA reads TGTGCCAGCAGCAAACCGGGTGTCAGGGGATCAGATACGCAGTATTTT. It yields the protein CASSKPGVRGSDTQYF.

The chain joins TRBV6-4 to TRBJ1-5; 8 bases map to TRBD1. The V segment lost 4 bases and the J segment 4 bases; nucleotides outside the gene matches: 9. There are 16 residues in the CDR3. The germline V gene encodes CDR1 MRHNA and CDR2 SNTAGT. CDR3 in amino acids: CASSAPGQVGNQPQHF. The CDR3 DNA reads as TGTGCCAGCAGTGCCCCGGGACAGGTTGGGAATCAGCCCCAGCATTTT.

The chain combines TRBV28 with TRBJ1-1; 7 nucleotides match TRBD1. CDR3 length equals 15 residues. From germline, CDR1 is MDHEN and CDR2 SYDVKM. The trim removed 5 bases at V and 5 bases at J, leaving 11 bases unmatched. The CDR3 bases are TGTGCCAGCAGTGTCCCGGGACAGAGAAGGACTGAAGCTTTCTTT. This codes for CASSVPGQRRTEAFF.

This clone was found a few times. This chain connects TRBV5-1 to TRBJ1-4; a weak D match, TRBD1 (5 bases). This CDR3 region has 15 residues. The ends were cut back, 5 bases at V and 4 bases at J, with 15 bases in the middle. CDR1 is SGHRS, CDR2 YFSETQ, per germline. Here the CDR3 DNA reads TGCGCCAGCAGAGGACGGGGGTTCGGTAATGAAAAACTGTTTTTT. It translates to CASRGRGFGNEKLFF.

This clone appeared a few times. As DNA, the CDR3 is TGTGCCAGCAGTTTGCTATATGGCTACGAGCAGTACTTC. This gives the protein CASSLLYGYEQYF. The chain uses TRBV27 and TRBJ2-7; no definite D call. This CDR3 spans 13 amino acids. Trimming left V 3 bases short and J 3 bases short, with 9 bases between. The germline CDR1 and CDR2 sequences are MNHEY and SMNVEV (reference sequence).